Sequencing of this TCR beta chain was carried out in a study of blood T cell repertoires in COVID-19. CDR1 is MGHDK and CDR2 is SYGVNS in the germline V gene. The CDR3 has 17 amino acids. V was shortened by 4 bases and J by 4 bases, with 22 bases between the two germline ends. Source study methods: Amplifying reference gene primers gave estimates of nucleated cell counts. TCRdb keeps only in-frame clones here, not all; method: immunoSEQ multiplex PCR. V, J and clone size are taken as reported in that table, and D and trimming were inferred from the DNA itself. This sample has tens of thousands of clones; around nine tenths occur once, and the top ten carry roughly 18%.

This chain uses TRBV25-1 with TRBJ1-2; D is possibly TRBD1 (6 bases). The material sequenced was peripheral blood. The receptor's source is a woman at least 80 years old with acute or convalescent COVID-19. As DNA, the CDR3 is TGTGCCAGCAGTGCCACCGACAGGCTGGGATTACTCTATGGCTACACCTTC. Translated, it gives CASSATDRLGLLYGYTF.